The sample holds many counts of the clone carrying this T cell receptor (beta chain). Its antigen is still unknown. Full-length variable regions came from constant-region reverse primers plus semi-nested Nested Universal Primer A PCR. In TCRdb, the 5' RACE reads were re-called with MiXCR into one record per CDR3 protein. The sample has some 10,000 distinct CDR3 sequences; 17% are singletons. Cells sorted as Tregs were CD4+, CD25+ and CD127-/low. Study-wide findings and caveats: Tumor Tregs overlapped most with tumor, then blood, naive CD4+ cells. Whole repertoires were not studied in the larger cohort, only one V-J beta rearrangement.

There are 12 residues in the CDR3. V was pared by 2 bases and J by 7 bases, with 7 bases between. Germline CDR1 SGHRS, CDR2 YFSETQ. The source of this sequence is a female donor with breast cancer. The sample taken for sequencing was Tregs sorted from a lymph node. The V and J genes are TRBV5-1 and TRBJ2-1; D not certain. CDR3 in DNA: TGCGCCAGCAGCTTTCGAGGAAATGAGCAGTTCTTC. This codes for CASSFRGNEQFF.